A single sample is the source of the 10 T cell receptor beta chains below, sequenced in a study of beta chain features in type 1 diabetes. Expressed TCRB transcripts got sequenced, as all isolated RNA was reverse transcribed. Profiling relied on immunoSEQ multiplex PCR, and the TCRdb table lists in-frame clones only, not all of them. Among 600,000 to 650,000 clones listed, 15% to 18% were seen once. Material for sequencing was naive CD4+ T cells from blood. These receptors were obtained from a young man in good health.

Turning to this clone: The sample holds other DNA sequences that translate to the same CDR3. CDR3 residues: CASSLTDTQYF. As DNA, the CDR3 is TGTGCCAGCAGCCTGACAGATACGCAGTATTTT. The chain carries TRBV7-2 and TRBJ2-3; D call uncertain. The CDR3 contains 11 residues. The ends were cut back, 5 bases at V and 3 bases at J, with 3 bases in the middle. Germline V lookup: CDR1 SGHTA, CDR2 FQGNSA.

This clone has only a few counts. The chain recombines TRBV10-3 with TRBJ2-5, with 7 bases fitting TRBD1. This CDR3 spans 14 amino acids. The V segment lost 6 bases and the J segment 2 bases; nucleotides outside the gene matches: 6. The germline V gene encodes CDR1 ENHRY and CDR2 SYGVKD. In nucleotides, the CDR3 is TGTGCCATCAGCGAGGGGGCTATTCAAGAGACCCAGTACTTC. Translation gives CAISEGAIQETQYF.

This clone was observed once. The rearrangement joins TRBV18 to TRBJ1-1; a possible D gene is TRBD1 (5 bases). The germline V gene encodes CDR1 KGHSH and CDR2 LQKENI. V was shortened by 1 base and J by 4 bases, with 13 bases between the two germline ends. CDR3 length: 15 amino acids. The CDR3 reads CASSPLQGKSTEAFF. CDR3 nucleotide sequence: TGTGCCAGCTCACCACTCCAGGGTAAAAGCACTGAAGCTTTCTTT.

This clone has a handful of counts. The rearrangement joins TRBV2 to TRBJ2-3, with D possibly being TRBD2 (6 bases). The V end lost 6 bases, the J end lost 4 bases, and 14 bases lay between the germline ends. CDR1 is SNHLY, CDR2 FYNNEI, per germline. The CDR3 sequence is 14 residues long. CDR3 sequence reads: CASSGAGSADTQYF. The CDR3 region has the DNA TGTGCCAGCAGCGGAGCCGGGAGTGCAGATACGCAGTATTTT.

This chain uses TRBV29-1 with TRBJ2-2, with D unclear. Germline CDR1 and CDR2: SQVTM and ANQGSEA. V was clipped by 1 base and J by 1 base, with 4 bases between them. The CDR3 length is 13 residues. The CDR3 loop is CSVEGLNTGELFF. CDR3 sequence (DNA): TGCAGCGTTGAAGGGTTGAACACCGGGGAGCTGTTTTTT.

This rearrangement joins TRBV28 to TRBJ1-2; D remains ambiguous. Germline V gene data show CDR1 as MDHEN and CDR2 as SYDVKM. This CDR3 contains 14 residues. Between the trimmed V and J ends, which lost 2 bases and 4 bases, there was a span of 11 bases. The CDR3 here is CASSLPEGRYGYTF. CDR3 DNA: TGTGCCAGCAGTTTACCCGAGGGTCGCTATGGCTACACCTTC.

V gene TRBV7-3 combines with J gene TRBJ2-4; D is unresolved. CDR1 SGHTA and CDR2 FQGTGA come from the germline V gene. The V end lost 3 bases, the J end lost 0 bases, and 9 bases lay between the germline ends. The CDR3 loop spans 15 amino acids. CDR3 nucleotide sequence: TGTGCCAGCAGCTTGCCAGTTGGAGCCAAAAACATTCAGTACTTC. Encoded protein: CASSLPVGAKNIQYF.

The chain employs TRBV5-1 and TRBJ2-4, with 10 bases aligning to TRBD1. The CDR3 loop spans 16 amino acids. V was clipped by 2 bases and J by 6 bases; unmatched bases: 8. From germline, CDR1 is SGHRS and CDR2 YFSETQ. The CDR3: CASSLTMTGGANIQYF. The DNA of the CDR3 is TGCGCCAGCAGCTTAACCATGACAGGGGGCGCAAACATTCAGTACTTC.

The V call is TRBV7-2, the J call TRBJ2-5; D possibly corresponds to TRBD1 (6 bases). The germline V gene has CDR1 SGHTA and CDR2 FQGNSA. Trimming cost V 5 bases and J 0 bases, with 16 bases left between them. This CDR3 contains 16 residues. DNA of the CDR3: TGTGCCAGCAGCCCGACCCGGACAGTTAACCAAGAGACCCAGTACTTC. Translating it yields CASSPTRTVNQETQYF.

This clone was counted a few times. This sequence joins TRBV27 and TRBJ2-7; D perhaps matches TRBD1 (5 bases). Germline CDR1 reads MNHEY; CDR2 reads SMNVEV (reference sequence). The CDR3 is made up of 12 amino acids. Deletions cut 5 bases from V and 6 bases from J, with 11 bases between. In nucleotides, the CDR3 is TGTGCCAGCAGTCCGAGTGGGGCCGAGCAGTACTTC. Translation gives CASSPSGAEQYF.